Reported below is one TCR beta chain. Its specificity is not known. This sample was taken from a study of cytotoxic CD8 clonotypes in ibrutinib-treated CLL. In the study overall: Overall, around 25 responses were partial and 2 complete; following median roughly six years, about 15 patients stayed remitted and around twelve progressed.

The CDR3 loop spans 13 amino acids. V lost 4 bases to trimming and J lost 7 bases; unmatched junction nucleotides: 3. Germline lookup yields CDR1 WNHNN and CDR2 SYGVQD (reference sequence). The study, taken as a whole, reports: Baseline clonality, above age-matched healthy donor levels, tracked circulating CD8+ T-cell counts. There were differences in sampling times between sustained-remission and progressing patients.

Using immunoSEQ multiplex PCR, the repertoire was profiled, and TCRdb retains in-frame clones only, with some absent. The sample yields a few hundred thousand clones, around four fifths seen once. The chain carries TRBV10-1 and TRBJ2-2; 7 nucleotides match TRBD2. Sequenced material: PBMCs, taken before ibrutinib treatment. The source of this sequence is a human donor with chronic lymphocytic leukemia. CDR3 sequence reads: CASSGTRSGELFF. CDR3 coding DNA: TGCGCCAGCAGTGGGACTAGGAGCGGGGAGCTGTTTTTT.